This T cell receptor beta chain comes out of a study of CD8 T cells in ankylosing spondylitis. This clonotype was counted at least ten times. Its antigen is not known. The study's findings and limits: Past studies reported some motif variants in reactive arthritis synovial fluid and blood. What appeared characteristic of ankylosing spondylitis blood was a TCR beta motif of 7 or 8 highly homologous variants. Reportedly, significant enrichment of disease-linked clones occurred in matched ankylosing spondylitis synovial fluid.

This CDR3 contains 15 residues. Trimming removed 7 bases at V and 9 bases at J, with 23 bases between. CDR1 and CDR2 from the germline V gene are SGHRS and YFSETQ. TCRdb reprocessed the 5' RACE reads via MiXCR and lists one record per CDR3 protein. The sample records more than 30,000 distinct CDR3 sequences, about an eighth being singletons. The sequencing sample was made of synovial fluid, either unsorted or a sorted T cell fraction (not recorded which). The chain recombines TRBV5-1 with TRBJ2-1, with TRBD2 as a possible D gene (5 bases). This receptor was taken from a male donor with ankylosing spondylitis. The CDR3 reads CASGLPFFGRLEQFF. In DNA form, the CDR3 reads TGCGCCAGCGGACTTCCCTTCTTCGGTAGACTTGAGCAGTTCTTC.